Each of the 15 T cell receptor beta chains below was sequenced from the same sample in a study of blood T cells in healthy people across ages. A second PCR of roughly 7 to 11 cycles used a sample-barcoded 5' primer and a J-beta primer mix. From the 5' RACE reads, TCRdb called clonotypes with MiXCR, one entry per CDR3 protein. The table lists more than 1,400,000 distinct CDR3 sequences, 42% of them singletons. Sequencing input: blood. Source of these receptors: a woman between 18 and 30 years old in good health.

This clonotype has more than one count but fewer than ten. The gene calls are TRBV6-2 or TRBV6-3 and TRBJ2-5; no firm D call. Germline V gene sequence: CDR1 MNHEY, CDR2 SVGEGT. V was cut by 5 bases and J by 5 bases, with 12 bases left in between. The CDR3 loop spans 13 amino acids. In DNA, the CDR3 is TGTGCCAGCAGTAAAACGACACGGGAGACCCAGTACTTC. Its protein is CASSKTTRETQYF.

The rearrangement uses TRBV4-1 and TRBJ2-4; D might be TRBD2 (5 bases). Germline lookup yields CDR1 MGHRA and CDR2 YSYEKL. V was shortened by 1 base and J by 0 bases, with 10 bases between the two germline ends. There are 16 residues in the CDR3. CDR3 nucleotides: TGCGCCAGCAGCCAAGGACTAACTGTAGCCAAAAACATTCAGTACTTC. Protein sequence: CASSQGLTVAKNIQYF.

The rearrangement joins TRBV28 to TRBJ2-7, with a possible D match to TRBD2 (5 bases). CDR3 length: 14 amino acids. Germline V lookup: CDR1 MDHEN, CDR2 SYDVKM. Deletions cut 3 bases from V and 4 bases from J, with 13 bases between. The CDR3 sequence: CASSLYGESYEQYF. DNA of the CDR3: TGTGCCAGCAGTTTGTATGGGGAGTCTTACGAGCAGTACTTC.

The chain recombines TRBV27 with TRBJ2-1; D might be TRBD1 (7 bases). CDR1 is MNHEY and CDR2 is SMNVEV in the germline V gene (reference sequence). The CDR3 length is 15 residues. The ends were cut back, 4 bases at V and 4 bases at J, with 14 bases in the middle. The CDR3 sequence: CASSSWGDSYNEQFF. The CDR3, as DNA: TGTGCCAGCAGTTCTTGGGGGGACAGTTACAATGAGCAGTTCTTC.

The gene calls are TRBV12-3 or TRBV12-4 and TRBJ2-1; TRBD1 matches 8 bases. This CDR3 spans 15 amino acids. With 6 bases clipped from V and 6 bases from J, the junction kept 10 bases outside the gene matches. The CDR3 sequence is CASRRTGFTVNEQFF. In DNA form, the CDR3 reads TGTGCCAGCAGACGGACAGGGTTTACCGTCAATGAGCAGTTCTTC.

The chain links TRBV3-1 to TRBJ2-5, with 9 nucleotides matching TRBD2. Germline assignment: CDR1 LGHDT and CDR2 YNNKEL (reference sequence). The CDR3 is 17 amino acids. J was trimmed by 5 bases and V by 0 bases; bases with no gene match: 10. For the CDR3, the DNA is TGTGCCAGCAGCCAAGATCGTCTAGCGGGGAATGGGGAGACCCAGTACTTC. As protein: CASSQDRLAGNGETQYF.

This clonotype was counted a single time. The V call is TRBV6-4, the J call TRBJ2-7; 8 bases align to TRBD2. Germline V gene sequence: CDR1 MRHNA, CDR2 SNTAGT. The V segment lost 1 base and the J segment 2 bases; nucleotides outside the gene matches: 7. The CDR3 loop spans 16 amino acids. The CDR3 coding sequence is TGTGCCAGCAGTGACTTGGGACTAGTTCTTACCTACGAGCAGTACTTC. Protein: CASSDLGLVLTYEQYF.

This chain connects TRBV7-3 to TRBJ2-6, with 12 positions matching TRBD1. Germline trimming cut 1 base from V and 2 bases from J; bases unmatched to any gene: 3. CDR3 length equals 18 residues. CDR1 and CDR2 from the germline V gene are SGHTA and FQGTGA. CDR3 amino acids: CASSLRGTGGAGANVLTF. In DNA form, the CDR3 reads TGTGCCAGCAGCTTAAGAGGGACAGGGGGCGCTGGGGCCAACGTCCTGACTTTC.

The V and J genes are TRBV14 and TRBJ2-1; TRBD2 is a possible D gene (6 bases). Looked up from germline, CDR1 is SGHDN and CDR2 is FVKESK. The CDR3 is 15 residues long. With 4 bases removed from V and 8 bases from J, the gap between germline ends came to 18 bases. This CDR3 is CASSRERGGNYEQFF. The DNA for the CDR3 is TGTGCCAGCAGCCGAGAACGGGGCGGGAACTATGAGCAGTTCTTC.

V usage is TRBV2 and J usage is TRBJ1-5; possible D gene TRBD1, 6 bases. Trimming stripped 7 bases from V and 2 bases from J, with 12 bases between. The CDR3 is 14 amino acids. In germline, CDR1 is SNHLY, CDR2 FYNNEI. For the CDR3, the DNA is TGTGCCAGCATGAGGGGGGGAGGCAATCAGCCCCAGCATTTT. Amino acid sequence: CASMRGGGNQPQHF.

For the CDR3, the DNA is TGCAGTGCTAGAGGTAGCGGGAGAGGCTTGTTGGAGACCCAGTACTTC. It translates to CSARGSGRGLLETQYF. This chain joins TRBV20-1 and TRBJ2-5; 9 nucleotides agree with TRBD2. Germline CDR1 reads DFQATT; CDR2 reads SNEGSKA (reference sequence). V shed 1 base, J shed 5 bases, and the junction held 11 bases outside the gene matches. This CDR3 is 16 amino acids long.

The chain employs TRBV20-1 and TRBJ2-1, with 10 bases matching TRBD2. Germline CDR1 DFQATT, CDR2 SNEGSKA (reference sequence). The CDR3 extends over 16 amino acids. V lost 3 bases to trimming and J lost 5 bases; unmatched junction nucleotides: 10. CDR3: CSASFFLSGRDNEQFF. CDR3 sequence (DNA): TGCAGTGCTAGTTTTTTTCTGAGCGGGAGGGACAATGAGCAGTTCTTC.

This clonotype was counted a few times. The chain joins TRBV10-3 to TRBJ1-2, with D possibly being TRBD1 (5 bases). CDR3 length: 15 residues. Germline-derived CDR1 and CDR2 are ENHRY and SYGVKD. Trimming left V 3 bases short and J 0 bases short, with 11 bases between. The CDR3 sequence: CAISDRGGANYGYTF. The CDR3 DNA reads as TGTGCCATCAGTGATCGTGGGGGAGCTAACTATGGCTACACCTTC.

This clonotype was found many times. The chain couples TRBV7-9 to TRBJ2-7; D is ambiguous. Trimming shortened V by 6 bases and J by 4 bases, and 7 bases separated the two germline ends. The CDR3 is made up of 11 amino acids. Looked up from germline, CDR1 is SEHNR and CDR2 is FQNEAQ (reference sequence). This chain's CDR3 is CASSAIYEQYF. The CDR3 nucleotides read TGTGCCAGCAGTGCCATATACGAGCAGTACTTC. Using reference TRBV7-9 and TRBJ2-7 for the parts outside the CDR3, the full variable domain is DTGVSQNPRHKITKRGQNVTFRCDPISEHNRLYWYRQTLGQGPEFLTYFQNEAQLEKSRLLSDRFSAERPKGSFSTLEIQRTEQGDSAMYLCASSAIYEQYFGPGTRLTVT.

Many counts were recorded for this clonotype. The chain employs TRBV29-1 and TRBJ1-4; D ambiguous. The germline gives CDR1 SQVTM, CDR2 ANQGSEA. Trimming cost V 4 bases and J 5 bases, with 8 bases left between them. The CDR3 extends over 12 amino acids. The CDR3, as DNA: TGCAGCGTTGGAGTAGCAAATGAAAAACTGTTTTTT. Protein product: CSVGVANEKLFF. Together with reference TRBV29-1 and TRBJ1-4, the CDR3 gives the full variable domain: SAVISQKPSRDICQRGTSLTIQCQVDSQVTMMFWYRQQPGQSLTLIATANQGSEATYESGFVIDKFPISRPNLTFSTLTVSNMSPEDSSIYLCSVGVANEKLFFGSGTQLSVL.